This T cell receptor beta chain was sequenced for a study of radiation and T cells in renal cell carcinoma. Clones were read by immunoSEQ multiplex PCR, and TCRdb kept only the in-frame ones, dropping some. This table has about 130,000 clones, 70% to 90% appearing once. Time point indicated: baseline pretreatment blood. Sample treatment: 15 Gy SBRT to primary tumor, nephrectomy 4 weeks later. Blood was sampled at baseline, 2 weeks and 4 weeks after SBRT. CDR3 length equals 14 residues. The V end was cut by 1 base, the J end by 2 bases, with 9 bases between. Germline CDR1 reads SGHDT; CDR2 reads YYEEEE.

The source material was blood, sampled from a patient whose treatment included radiotherapy and nephrectomy. The V and J genes are TRBV5-6 and TRBJ1-2, with D hard to call. The clonotype comes from a woman in her fifties or sixties with renal cell carcinoma. The CDR3 loop reads CASSLRPRNYGYTF. Here the CDR3 DNA reads TGTGCCAGCAGCTTGCGTCCGAGGAACTATGGCTACACCTTC.